These 23 T cell receptor beta chains were all obtained from the same sample, sequenced in a study of cytomegalovirus exposure and HLA in healthy donors. A multiplex PCR was run with 60 Vbeta primers and 13 Jbeta primers. The data were produced by immunoSEQ multiplex PCR, yet TCRdb's version contains in-frame clones alone and is incomplete. This table holds some 99,000 clones, 76% found once. What was sequenced was PBMCs. These receptors were taken from a woman in her forties or fifties in good health and CMV-seropositive.

This clone came up once. This chain connects TRBV5-1 to TRBJ1-1, with D maybe TRBD1 (5 bases). Germline lookup yields CDR1 SGHRS and CDR2 YFSETQ. V was trimmed by 3 bases and J by 10 bases, leaving 16 bases between them. This CDR3 region has 13 residues. The CDR3 region is CASSSEQGGTAFF. Written as DNA, the CDR3 is TGCGCCAGCAGCTCCGAGCAGGGAGGGACAGCTTTCTTT.

This clone was seen a handful of times. This chain joins TRBV6-1 and TRBJ2-7, with 7 nucleotides matching TRBD2. This CDR3 spans 14 amino acids. Germline V gives CDR1 MNHNS, CDR2 SASEGT. Germline trimming cut 7 bases from V and 1 base from J; bases unmatched to any gene: 7. CDR3 DNA sequence: TGTGCCAGCAACCTACGGCGGGGGTCCTACGAGCAGTACTTC. Protein sequence: CASNLRRGSYEQYF.

The chain carries TRBV29-1 and TRBJ1-1; D gene ambiguous. This CDR3 has 12 amino acids. Germline V gene data show CDR1 as SQVTM and CDR2 as ANQGSEA. V was cut by 5 bases and J by 0 bases, with 7 bases left in between. This CDR3 is CSVQGMNTEAFF. The CDR3 DNA follows: TGCAGCGTTCAAGGTATGAACACTGAAGCTTTCTTT.

The V gene is TRBV2, the J gene TRBJ2-1, with 10 bases lining up with TRBD2. V trimming: 4 bases; J trimming: 6 bases; junction bases outside the gene matches: 3. The CDR3 extends over 14 amino acids. Germline assignment: CDR1 SNHLY and CDR2 FYNNEI. Written as DNA, the CDR3 is TGTGCCAGCAGTGGACTAGCGGGTTTCAATGAGCAGTTCTTC. This gives the protein CASSGLAGFNEQFF.

The chain combines TRBV28 with TRBJ1-2; D call uncertain. V was pared by 3 bases and J by 1 base, with 6 bases between. Germline-derived CDR1 and CDR2 are MDHEN and SYDVKM. The CDR3 contains 13 residues. The CDR3 reads CASSLGSNYGYTF. CDR3 bases: TGTGCCAGCAGTTTGGGGAGTAACTATGGCTACACCTTC.

The chain carries TRBV5-1 and TRBJ2-5; 9 bases line up with TRBD1. The ends lost 3 bases at V and 5 bases at J; junction bases unmatched: 8. This CDR3 has 15 amino acids. Germline V gives CDR1 SGHRS, CDR2 YFSETQ. CDR3 amino acids: CASSYGQGKSETQYF. The CDR3 nucleotides read TGCGCCAGCAGCTATGGACAGGGGAAATCTGAGACCCAGTACTTC. The variable domain in full, with the rest retrieved from reference TRBV5-1 and TRBJ2-5, is KAGVTQTPRYLIKTRGQQVTLSCSPISGHRSVSWYQQTPGQGLQFLFEYFSETQRNKGNFPGRFSGRQFSNSRSEMNVSTLELGDSALYLCASSYGQGKSETQYFGPGTRLLVL.

This rearrangement joins TRBV29-1 to TRBJ2-1; TRBD1 aligns across 8 bases. The ends lost 8 bases at V and 0 bases at J; junction bases unmatched: 6. CDR3 length: 14 residues. Germline CDR1 is SQVTM and CDR2 is ANQGSEA. CDR3: CSTTGVSSYNEQFF. The CDR3 nucleotides read TGCAGCACGACAGGGGTTAGCTCCTACAATGAGCAGTTCTTC.

This chain connects TRBV9 to TRBJ1-2; 7 nucleotides align to TRBD1. V was clipped by 3 bases and J by 6 bases; unmatched bases: 2. CDR1 SGDLS and CDR2 YYNGEE come from the germline V gene. The CDR3 contains 12 residues. The CDR3 spells CASSGDRDGYTF. For the CDR3, the DNA is TGTGCCAGCAGCGGAGACAGGGATGGCTACACCTTC.

This clone has only a few counts. This chain uses TRBV12-5 with TRBJ1-1; D may be TRBD1 (6 bases). Germline V lookup: CDR1 LGHNT, CDR2 FRNRAP. V gave up 0 bases and J gave up 4 bases, with 15 bases separating them. This CDR3 comprises 16 residues. Here the CDR3 reads CASGLVRTDPVTEAFF. The CDR3 DNA follows: TGTGCTAGTGGTTTGGTAAGGACAGATCCGGTCACTGAAGCTTTCTTT.

This chain links TRBV7-9 with TRBJ1-2; D unresolved. V was shortened by 2 bases and J by 4 bases, with 11 bases between the two germline ends. The germline gives CDR1 SEHNR, CDR2 FQNEAQ (reference sequence). This CDR3 contains 14 residues. The CDR3 nucleotides are TGTGCCAGCAGCTTAAGGCGGGTGGGCTATGGCTACACCTTC. Translation: CASSLRRVGYGYTF.

This clone was seen more than once but under ten times. The chain is built from TRBV5-1 and TRBJ1-2; weak D call: TRBD1 (5 bases). This CDR3 is 14 amino acids long. Trimming took off 1 base at V and 0 bases at J, with 7 bases between the two ends. Per the germline V gene, CDR1 is SGHRS and CDR2 is YFSETQ. CDR3 amino acids: CASSLTGTNYGYTF. In DNA, the CDR3 is TGCGCCAGCAGCTTGACAGGTACTAACTATGGCTACACCTTC.

The rearrangement joins TRBV5-1 to TRBJ1-6; tentatively, D is TRBD1 (6 bases). This CDR3 region has 14 residues. Germline loops: CDR1 SGHRS, CDR2 YFSETQ. Trimming removed 0 bases at V and 10 bases at J, with 11 bases between. CDR3 nucleotide sequence: TGCGCCAGCAGCTTGGGGGGGCTGGGGTCACCCCTCCACTTT. Protein: CASSLGGLGSPLHF.

The rearrangement joins TRBV9 to TRBJ2-5, with D tentatively TRBD1 (5 bases). Germline CDR1 reads SGDLS; CDR2 reads YYNGEE. This CDR3 has 14 amino acids. V was shortened by 0 bases and J by 3 bases, with 9 bases between the two germline ends. The CDR3 DNA reads TGTGCCAGCAGCGTAGCAGGGTCGGAAGAGACCCAGTACTTC. It yields the protein CASSVAGSEETQYF.

The table lists this clone with a few counts. The V gene is TRBV7-9, the J gene TRBJ2-5, with 12 positions matching TRBD1. CDR3 length: 15 amino acids. The germline V gene has CDR1 SEHNR and CDR2 FQNEAQ (reference sequence). V lost 4 bases to trimming and J lost 7 bases; unmatched junction nucleotides: 7. CDR3 protein: CASSSGDRGLGTQYF. CDR3 DNA: TGTGCCAGCAGCTCCGGGGACAGGGGGCTCGGGACCCAGTACTTC.

This chain uses TRBV7-8 with TRBJ2-1; 7 nucleotides agree with TRBD1. The CDR3 runs to 16 residues. From germline, CDR1 is SGHVS and CDR2 FQNEAQ. V shed 0 bases and J 8 bases; nucleotides not matched to a gene: 10. CDR3 coding DNA: TGTGCCAGCAGCTTAGCTCGAAGAGGGGGCAGGGATGAGCAGTTCTTC. Translation: CASSLARRGGRDEQFF.

This rearrangement joins TRBV6-5 to TRBJ2-3, with TRBD1 matching over 9 bases. Trimming cost V 4 bases and J 3 bases; bases outside gene matches: 5. CDR3 length equals 15 residues. Germline V gene sequence: CDR1 MNHEY, CDR2 SVGAGI. The CDR3 DNA is TGTGCCAGCAGTTGGAGGACAGGGGATACAGATACGCAGTATTTT. Protein product: CASSWRTGDTDTQYF.

This chain uses TRBV13 with TRBJ2-4, with TRBD1 identical over 12 bases. Germline CDR1 PRHDT, CDR2 FYEKMQ (reference sequence). The CDR3 consists of 21 residues. Trimming at V came to 2 bases and at J to 2 bases, leaving 16 bases not matched to a gene. CDR3 in DNA: TGTGCCAGCAGCTTATTGAGTGCCGGGACAGGGGGCAGGAAAACCAAAAACATTCAGTACTTC. It encodes CASSLLSAGTGGRKTKNIQYF.

The chain carries TRBV11-2 and TRBJ2-7, with 13 bases fitting TRBD2. The germline CDR1 and CDR2 sequences are SGHAT and FQNNGV. The CDR3 extends over 16 amino acids. V trimming: 4 bases; J trimming: 3 bases; junction bases outside the gene matches: 6. The CDR3 region is CASSSLRLAGGYEQYF. The CDR3 DNA reads TGTGCCAGCAGCTCTCTCCGACTAGCGGGAGGCTACGAGCAGTACTTC.

The chain joins TRBV21-1 to TRBJ1-2; TRBD1 reflects the table's D call only, with no check against the DNA. TRBV21-1 is flagged as a pseudogene. This CDR3 contains 15 residues. The CDR3 DNA reads as TGTGCCAGCAGCAGATTCCAGGGGGCCCGCTATGGCTACACCTTC. Translation: CASSRFQGARYGYTF.

The V gene is TRBV6-5, the J gene TRBJ2-3, with 12 bases matching TRBD2. Germline loops: CDR1 MNHEY, CDR2 SVGAGI. CDR3 length: 13 residues. With V trimmed by 0 bases and J by 11 bases, 0 bases remained unmatched. The CDR3 spells CASSYSTSGGQYF. The CDR3, as DNA: TGTGCCAGCAGTTACTCGACTAGCGGGGGGCAGTATTTT.

This clone came up once. The chain joins TRBV5-1 to TRBJ2-1, with 11 bases fitting TRBD2. The length of the CDR3 is 16 residues. The V segment lost 2 bases and the J segment 5 bases; nucleotides outside the gene matches: 6. Germline CDR1 reads SGHRS; CDR2 reads YFSETQ. The CDR3 here is CASSLFSGRANNEQFF. Written as DNA, the CDR3 is TGCGCCAGCAGCTTATTTAGCGGGAGGGCCAACAATGAGCAGTTCTTC.

A few counts support this clone. The genes are TRBV5-5 and TRBJ1-2; D is possibly TRBD1 (5 bases). The V end was cut by 2 bases, the J end by 6 bases, with 14 bases between. The CDR3 is 14 residues long. Germline CDR1 is SGHKS and CDR2 is YYEKEE (reference sequence). CDR3 nucleotide sequence: TGTGCCAGCAGCTTTCGGGACTCCACCCATGGCTACACCTTC. Its protein product is CASSFRDSTHGYTF. Looking up the rest from reference TRBV5-5 and TRBJ1-2 gives the full variable domain: DAGVTQSPTHLIKTRGQQVTLRCSPISGHKSVSWYQQVLGQGPQFIFQYYEKEERGRGNFPDRFSARQFPNYSSELNVNALLLGDSALYLCASSFRDSTHGYTFGSGTRLTVV.

The chain is built from TRBV7-9 and TRBJ1-2; D remains ambiguous. Trimming removed 5 bases from V and 2 bases from J, with 9 bases in between. This CDR3 has 13 residues. CDR1 and CDR2 from the germline V gene are SEHNR and FQNEAQ (reference sequence). CDR3 sequence reads: CASSQAANYGYTF. DNA for the CDR3: TGTGCCAGCAGCCAAGCCGCCAACTATGGCTACACCTTC.